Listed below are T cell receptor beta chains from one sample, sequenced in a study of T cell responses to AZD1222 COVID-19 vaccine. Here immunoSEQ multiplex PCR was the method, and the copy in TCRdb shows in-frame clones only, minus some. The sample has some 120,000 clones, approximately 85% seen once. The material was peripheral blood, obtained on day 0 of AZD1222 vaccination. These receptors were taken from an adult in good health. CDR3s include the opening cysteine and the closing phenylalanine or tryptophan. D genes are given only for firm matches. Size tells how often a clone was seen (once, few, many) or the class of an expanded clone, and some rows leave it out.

CDR3: CASTRDREGGYTF
DNA: TGTGCCAGCACCCGGGACAGGGAGGGTGGCTACACCTTC
D: TRBD1
size: .
J: TRBJ1-2
V: TRBV7-9

CDR3: CASSFTGGTHEQYF
DNA: TGTGCCAGCAGCTTCACAGGGGGTACCCACGAGCAGTACTTC
D: TRBD1
size: .
J: TRBJ2-7
V: TRBV7-2

CDR3: CASSQQPLGTGGAWSGANVLTF
DNA: TGCGCCAGCAGCCAACAACCCCTCGGGACAGGGGGCGCATGGTCTGGGGCCAACGTCCTGACTTTC
D: TRBD1
size: once
J: TRBJ2-6
V: TRBV4-1

CDR3: CASSPGRERELFF
DNA: TGTGCCAGCAGCCCTGGGCGGGAGAGGGAGCTGTTTTTT
D: TRBD2
size: .
J: TRBJ2-2
V: TRBV7-3

CDR3: CASSLNGRPIGETQYF
DNA: TGTGCCAGCAGTTTGAACGGGAGGCCAATAGGGGAGACCCAGTACTTC
D: TRBD2
size: .
J: TRBJ2-5
V: TRBV27

CDR3: CASSLRLVDYEQYF
DNA: TGTGCCAGCAGCTTAAGGCTAGTTGACTACGAGCAGTACTTC
D: .
size: .
J: TRBJ2-7
V: TRBV13

CDR3: CASSIGYRNTEAFF
DNA: TGTGCCAGCAGCATAGGGTATCGGAACACTGAAGCTTTCTTT
D: .
size: .
J: TRBJ1-1
V: TRBV9

CDR3: CATSRGVQGRGTEAFF
DNA: TGTGCCACCAGCAGAGGAGTACAGGGACGCGGCACTGAAGCTTTCTTT
D: .
size: .
J: TRBJ1-1
V: TRBV15

CDR3: CASSLAGPRGPEAFF
DNA: TGTGCCAGCAGCTTGGCCGGGCCCCGGGGCCCTGAAGCTTTCTTT
D: .
size: .
J: TRBJ1-1
V: TRBV7-9

CDR3: CASSDPIQGQKLFF
DNA: TGTGCCAGCAGTGACCCCATACAAGGACAAAAACTGTTTTTT
D: .
size: .
J: TRBJ1-4
V: TRBV25-1

CDR3: CASSLQGANVLTF
DNA: TGTGCCAGCAGCTTACAGGGGGCCAACGTCCTGACTTTC
D: .
size: .
J: TRBJ2-6
V: TRBV6-5

CDR3: CASSAGLYNEQFF
DNA: TGTGCCAGCAGTGCGGGACTCTACAATGAGCAGTTCTTC
D: .
size: few
J: TRBJ2-1
V: TRBV6-6

CDR3: CASSPRTSGGEETQYF
DNA: TGCGCCAGCAGCCCCCGGACTAGCGGGGGGGAGGAGACCCAGTACTTC
D: TRBD2
size: few
J: TRBJ2-5
V: TRBV5-1

CDR3: CASTLTRGYDGYTF
DNA: TGTGCCAGTACCCTGACTAGGGGTTACGATGGCTACACCTTC
D: .
size: .
J: TRBJ1-2
V: TRBV19

CDR3: CASSYSGGSYGYTF
DNA: TGTGCCAGCAGTTACTCAGGCGGAAGCTATGGCTACACCTTC
D: .
size: .
J: TRBJ1-2
V: TRBV6-5

CDR3: CASSQGERSYGYTF
DNA: TGTGCCAGCAGCCAAGGAGAACGGTCCTATGGCTACACCTTC
D: .
size: .
J: TRBJ1-2
V: TRBV4-2

CDR3: CASGFRRPMPTQYF
DNA: TGTGCCAGCGGATTCCGCAGACCCATGCCGACCCAGTACTTC
D: .
size: .
J: TRBJ2-5
V: TRBV11-3

CDR3: CASSWTDNSPLHF
DNA: TGTGCCAGCAGCTGGACAGATAATTCACCCCTCCACTTT
D: .
size: .
J: TRBJ1-6
V: TRBV7-2

CDR3: CASSLTTAGDSYGYTF
DNA: TGTGCCAGCAGCTTAACTACGGCAGGGGACAGTTATGGCTACACCTTC
D: TRBD1
size: .
J: TRBJ1-2
V: TRBV13

CDR3: CASSLPSGRINEQYF
DNA: TGTGCCAGCAGTCTGCCTAGCGGGAGGATCAACGAGCAGTACTTC
D: TRBD2
size: .
J: TRBJ2-7
V: TRBV28

CDR3: CASSLQGQGNEQYF
DNA: TGTGCCAGCAGCTTGCAGGGACAGGGTAACGAGCAGTACTTC
D: TRBD1
size: .
J: TRBJ2-7
V: TRBV5-4

CDR3: CASSLSGGSADTQYF
DNA: TGTGCCAGCAGCTTGTCGGGCGGGAGTGCAGATACGCAGTATTTT
D: TRBD2
size: .
J: TRBJ2-3
V: TRBV7-2

CDR3: CASSPTQRTGNTIYF
DNA: TGTGCCAGCAGCCCCACCCAGAGGACAGGAAACACCATATATTTT
D: .
size: .
J: TRBJ1-3
V: TRBV13

CDR3: CASRGDTYNEQFF
DNA: TGTGCCAGCAGAGGGGACACTTACAATGAGCAGTTCTTC
D: .
size: .
J: TRBJ2-1
V: TRBV5-4

CDR3: CATSDPRTGNQPQHF
DNA: TGTGCCACCAGTGATCCCCGGACAGGCAATCAGCCCCAGCATTTT
D: .
size: .
J: TRBJ1-5
V: TRBV24-1